The present entry profiles one TCR beta chain with its context. The data belong to a study of blood T cell repertoires in COVID-19. Clinical histories supplied by participants themselves formed the basis of cohort assignment. Sequenced by immunoSEQ multiplex PCR; TCRdb stores in-frame clones only, minus some. The sample records 150,000 to 200,000 clones, around 80% being singletons. The V and J ends lost 7 bases and 7 bases respectively, with 16 bases between them. Germline CDR1 reads LNHDA; CDR2 reads SQIVND (reference sequence). The CDR3 runs to 14 residues. This sequence originates from a woman aged 45-65 years in a cohort exposed to, infected with or recovered from COVID-19 (not recorded which). The chain uses TRBV19 and TRBJ1-4; D might be TRBD1 (6 bases). Sequenced material: PBMCs or T cells enriched from blood (not recorded which). The CDR3 DNA is TGTGCCAGTAATCCATCCAGGGGAGTTGAAAAACTGTTTTTT. Protein sequence: CASNPSRGVEKLFF.